The next 8 T cell receptor beta chains were all read from a single sample in a study of T cells in Graves' hyperthyroidism and ophthalmopathy. The source material, RNA transcripts, was used to amplify TCR beta CDR3 regions. The primer set for the first-round RT-PCR of the TCR CDR3 was HTBI. MiXCR, applied by TCRdb to the multiplex PCR reads, yields one record per CDR3 protein. The table has over 300,000 distinct CDR3 sequences, more than 11% seen once. Sequenced sample: blood. Receptor source: a woman aged 55-69 years with Graves' hyperthyroidism.

There are a few counts of this clonotype. The chain links TRBV20-1 to TRBJ2-7, with 9 bases fitting TRBD2. The CDR3 is 14 residues long. The V gene end was trimmed by 4 bases and the J gene end by 4 bases; junction bases not matched to a gene: 8. CDR1 and CDR2 from the germline V gene are DFQATT and SNEGSKA (reference sequence). The CDR3 nucleotides read TGCAGTGCTACGCCCGGGACTAGCTCGTACGAGCAGTACTTC. Protein sequence: CSATPGTSSYEQYF.

Turning to this clonotype: A much larger clonotype is one base distant, so this may be a read error. The rearrangement uses TRBV20-1 and TRBJ2-2, with a tentative D call TRBD2 (6 bases). CDR3 length: 15 amino acids. Germline V lookup: CDR1 DFQATT, CDR2 SNEGSKA (reference sequence). V was pared by 5 bases and J by 5 bases, with 18 bases between. CDR3 in amino acids: CSAGARRGGTGELFF. The CDR3 DNA sequence: TGCAGTGCTGGGGCGAGGAGGGGTGGAACCGGGGAGCTGTTTTTT.

Many counts were recorded for this clonotype. The chain recombines TRBV7-2 with TRBJ2-1; no firm D call. The CDR3 consists of 16 residues. Between the trimmed V and J ends, which lost 5 bases and 0 bases, there was a span of 14 bases. The germline gives CDR1 SGHTA, CDR2 FQGNSA. The CDR3: CASSGPWASSYNEQFF. CDR3 nucleotides: TGTGCCAGCAGCGGACCCTGGGCAAGCTCCTACAATGAGCAGTTCTTC.

In this sample, this clonotype turned up many times. This chain links TRBV30 with TRBJ1-1, with 8 bases aligning to TRBD1. After removal of 2 bases from V and 3 bases from J, the junction contained 2 bases not matched to a gene. The germline CDR1 and CDR2 sequences are GTSNPN and SVGIG (reference sequence). The CDR3 is 13 amino acids. The DNA of the CDR3 is TGTGCCTGGAGTACAGGGGGTGACACTGAAGCTTTCTTT. Encoded protein: CAWSTGGDTEAFF.

This clonotype was found a few times. The chain combines TRBV12-3 or TRBV12-4 with TRBJ1-1, with TRBD1 as a possible D gene (5 bases). The ends were cut back, 5 bases at V and 0 bases at J, with 16 bases in the middle. The CDR3 extends over 16 amino acids. This chain's CDR3 is CASSEWGTQMNTEAFF. In nucleotides, the CDR3 is TGTGCCAGCAGTGAATGGGGGACCCAGATGAACACTGAAGCTTTCTTT.

This chain's CDR3 is CATSERTSTDTQYF. For the CDR3, the DNA is TGTGCCACCAGTGAGCGGACTAGCACAGATACGCAGTATTTT. The V gene is TRBV24-1, the J gene TRBJ2-3; D is perhaps TRBD2 (5 bases). V lost 4 bases and J lost 0, with 7 bases in between. The CDR3 has 14 residues. In germline, CDR1 is KGHDR, CDR2 SFDVKD.

This clonotype has a count of ten or more. One end of the junction does not line up with germline, which may come from a read error. The CDR3 sequence is CASSPTSGRTDTQYF. CDR3 in DNA: TGTGCCAGCAGCCCCACGAGCGGGAGAACGGATACGCAGTATTTT. The J gene is TRBJ2-3, the V gene TRBV5-1; TRBD2 agrees at 8 bases. This CDR3 region has 15 residues. CDR1 and CDR2 from the germline V gene are SGHRS and YFSETQ.

This clonotype was counted many times. The rearrangement links TRBV18 to TRBJ2-7, with D tentatively TRBD2 (5 bases). The germline gives CDR1 KGHSH, CDR2 LQKENI. Trimming cost V 2 bases and J 2 bases, with 10 bases left between them. This CDR3 is 14 amino acids long. The CDR3 bases are TGTGCCAGCTCACCAGGGAGCGCCGCCTACGAGCAGTACTTC. It is translated as CASSPGSAAYEQYF.